The T cell receptor (beta chain) described here comes from a study of a mutant IDH1 vaccine in newly diagnosed glioma. The method was immunoSEQ multiplex PCR; TCRdb's version includes in-frame clones alone and lacks a portion of them. The sample lists almost 95,000 clones; nearly 90% were seen once. About this clone itself: What it binds is not known.

Trimming cost V 4 bases and J 0 bases; bases outside gene matches: 3. This CDR3 is 14 amino acids long. CDR1 SGHTA and CDR2 FQGNSA come from the germline V gene. The time point here: week 47, end of study. The study gave 300 ug of mutant IDH1 20-mer peptide per vaccine dose, with topical imiquimod. Sample: PBMCs, taken from a glioma patient whose treatment included an IDH1 peptide vaccine. This clonotype was sampled from a woman aged 50 to 65 with glioma. The V and J genes are TRBV7-2 and TRBJ2-7; 7 bases agree with TRBD2. The CDR3 protein is CASSSRDYSYEQYF. The CDR3 DNA sequence: TGTGCCAGCAGCTCCCGGGACTACTCCTACGAGCAGTACTTC.